This T cell receptor (beta chain) originates from a study of metastatic and nonmetastatic thyroid tumors. All patients reached thyroid surgery having received no treatment beforehand. The germline CDR1 and CDR2 sequences are MDHEN and SYDVKM. Trimming removed 7 bases at V and 2 bases at J, with 12 bases between. There are 13 residues in the CDR3. This clone was observed at least ten times. TCRdb reanalyzed the PCR reads with MiXCR. The sample records fewer than 20,000 clones, 21% being singletons. The clonotype was recovered from a female donor with papillary thyroid cancer or a benign thyroid nodule (not recorded which). Some clones in this sample may be carry-over from other donors' samples. The V call is TRBV28, the J call TRBJ2-7, with a possible D match to TRBD1 (6 bases). What was sequenced was tumor tissue. CDR3 sequence reads: CASTSTGPYEQYF. The CDR3 bases are TGTGCCAGCACCTCGACAGGCCCCTACGAGCAGTACTTC.